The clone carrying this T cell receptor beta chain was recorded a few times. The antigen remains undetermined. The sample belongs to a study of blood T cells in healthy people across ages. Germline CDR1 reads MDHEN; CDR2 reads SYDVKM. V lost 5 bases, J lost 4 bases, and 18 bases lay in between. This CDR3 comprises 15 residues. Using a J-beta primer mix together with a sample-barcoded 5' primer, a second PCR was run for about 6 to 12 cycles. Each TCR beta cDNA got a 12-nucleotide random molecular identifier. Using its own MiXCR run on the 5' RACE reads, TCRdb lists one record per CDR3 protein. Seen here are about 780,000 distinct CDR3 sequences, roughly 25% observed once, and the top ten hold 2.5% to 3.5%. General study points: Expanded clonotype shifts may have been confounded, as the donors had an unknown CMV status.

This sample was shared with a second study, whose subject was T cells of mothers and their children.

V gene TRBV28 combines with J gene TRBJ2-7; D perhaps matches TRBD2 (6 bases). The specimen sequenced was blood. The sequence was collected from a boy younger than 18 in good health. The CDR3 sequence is CASSDPGGSRYEQYF. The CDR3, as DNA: TGTGCCAGCAGTGATCCCGGGGGATCTCGATACGAGCAGTACTTC.